These 32 T cell receptor beta chains came from one sample sequenced in a study of blood T cell repertoires in COVID-19 (dated by TCRdb to 2020 to 2022). Libraries were made using the immunoSEQ multiplex PCR assay. Entries here come from immuneACCESS through TCRdb and include only in-frame sequences with V and J called. Some clones fail to appear in such tables; in the studies checked, an unresolved V gene covers under half of the shortfall, and the cause of the remainder is unknown. The sample yields approximately 130,000 clones; around four fifths were counted once. The biggest ten clones account for 9.5% to 15% of the sample. The specimen sequenced was peripheral blood. The receptors come from a human donor in a cohort sampled during active COVID-19.

Only one count was recorded for this clone. The rearrangement joins TRBV28 to TRBJ1-4, with D perhaps TRBD1 (5 bases). V shed 2 bases and J shed 8 bases, with 12 bases lying between them. Per the germline V gene, CDR1 is MDHEN and CDR2 is SYDVKM. This CDR3 has 14 amino acids. The DNA for the CDR3 is TGTGCCAGCAGTTTAGGGGGAGGTCCGGAAAAACTGTTTTTT. Translated: CASSLGGGPEKLFF.

This chain uses TRBV19 with TRBJ2-7; 10 bases match TRBD1. Trimming cost V 7 bases and J 7 bases; bases outside gene matches: 16. Germline CDR1 reads LNHDA; CDR2 reads SQIVND (reference sequence). The CDR3 is made up of 16 amino acids. The DNA for the CDR3 is TGTGCCAGTACCAAAAAACCCGGACAGGGGGGTAGGGAGCAGTACTTC. It codes for CASTKKPGQGGREQYF.

This clone was observed once. J is TRBJ2-6 and V is TRBV7-9; D perhaps matches TRBD2 (5 bases). The CDR3 totals 16 residues. Germline CDR1 reads SEHNR; CDR2 reads FQNEAQ (reference sequence). Trimming took off 6 bases at V and 1 base at J, with 13 bases between the two ends. The CDR3 DNA reads TGTGCCAGCAGTCCCCTCGCGGGTTCTGGGGCCAACGTCCTGACTTTC. The encoded protein is CASSPLAGSGANVLTF.

CDR3 sequence: CASSLSGSPGTGELFF. The CDR3 region has the DNA TGCGCCAGCAGCCTATCCGGGTCACCTGGGACCGGGGAGCTGTTTTTT. V gene TRBV4-1 combines with J gene TRBJ2-2; no clear D gene. Germline V gene sequence: CDR1 MGHRA, CDR2 YSYEKL. The CDR3 is 16 amino acids. V was cut by 4 bases and J by 5 bases, with 17 bases left in between.

Sample share makes this clone medium-sized (0.01 to 0.1%). V and J are TRBV30 and TRBJ2-7; D is perhaps TRBD1 (5 bases). CDR3 length equals 11 residues. Germline V lookup: CDR1 GTSNPN, CDR2 SVGIG (reference sequence). Trimming stripped 4 bases from V and 7 bases from J, with 11 bases between. The CDR3 nucleotides read TGTGCCTGGACGGCAGGGTGGGAGCAGTACTTC. Translation: CAWTAGWEQYF. The entire variable domain, with the rest obtained from reference TRBV30 and TRBJ2-7, is as follows: SQTIHQWPATLVQPVGSPLSLECTVEGTSNPNLYWYRQAAGRGLQLLFYSVGIGQISSEVPQNLSASRPQDRQFILSSKKLLLSDSGFYLCAWTAGWEQYFGPGTRLTVT.

V and J are TRBV19 and TRBJ1-2; 7 bases agree with TRBD1. The germline V gene encodes CDR1 LNHDA and CDR2 SQIVND (reference sequence). The CDR3 has 14 amino acids. Trimming at V came to 6 bases and at J to 2 bases, leaving 6 bases not matched to a gene. The CDR3 nucleotides read TGTGCCAGTAGACAGACAGGGATGAACTATGGCTACACCTTC. This encodes CASRQTGMNYGYTF.

This clone was seen only a few times. The rearrangement joins TRBV5-5 to TRBJ1-6; D call uncertain. The CDR3 is 17 residues long. V was pared by 5 bases and J by 0 bases, with 15 bases between. Germline V gene data show CDR1 as SGHKS and CDR2 as YYEKEE (reference sequence). This chain's CDR3 is CASRSGFQSSYNSPLHF. The CDR3 bases are TGTGCCAGCAGATCGGGATTCCAGAGCTCCTATAATTCACCCCTCCACTTT.

This chain uses TRBV2 with TRBJ1-1; 12 bases are a match to TRBD1. Germline assignment: CDR1 SNHLY and CDR2 FYNNEI. This CDR3 spans 14 amino acids. J lost 5 bases, V lost 8 bases, and 6 bases had no gene match. CDR3 sequence reads: CASGTGGQRTEAFF. In DNA form, the CDR3 reads TGTGCCAGCGGGACAGGGGGCCAGAGAACTGAAGCTTTCTTT. Looking up the rest from reference TRBV2 and TRBJ1-1 gives the full variable domain: EPEVTQTPSHQVTQMGQEVILRCVPISNHLYFYWYRQILGQKVEFLVSFYNNEISEKSEIFDDQFSVERPDGSNFTLKIRSTKLEDSAMYFCASGTGGQRTEAFFGQGTRLTVV.

The rearrangement uses TRBV11-1 and TRBJ2-7; D remains unclear. V lost 4 bases and J lost 6, with 13 bases in between. The germline V gene has CDR1 SGHAT and CDR2 FQDESV (reference sequence). This CDR3 comprises 13 residues. The CDR3 loop reads CASSSQRMAEQYF. CDR3 nucleotide sequence: TGTGCCAGCAGCTCCCAGCGTATGGCCGAGCAGTACTTC.

J is TRBJ1-1 and V is TRBV5-5; possibly TRBD1 for D (6 bases). The CDR3 is made up of 12 amino acids. CDR1 SGHKS and CDR2 YYEKEE come from the germline V gene (reference sequence). Deletions cut 2 bases from V and 5 bases from J, with 7 bases between. The chain's CDR3 is CASSFTGTEAFF. Here the CDR3 DNA reads TGTGCCAGCAGCTTTACAGGGACTGAAGCTTTCTTT.

This clone was observed a handful of times. CDR3 DNA sequence: TGTGCCAGCAGCGTCCAGGGGGCACTAGGTGGCTACACCTTC. This gives the protein CASSVQGALGGYTF. The V gene is TRBV5-8, the J gene TRBJ1-2; 8 bases align to TRBD1. This CDR3 spans 14 amino acids. Germline loops: CDR1 SGHTS, CDR2 YDEGEE. With V trimmed by 4 bases and J by 7 bases, 9 bases remained unmatched.

This chain uses TRBV6-4 with TRBJ2-1; 12 bases map to TRBD2. Germline CDR1 reads MRHNA; CDR2 reads SNTAGT. The CDR3 has 15 amino acids. Trimming removed 2 bases from V and 10 bases from J; junction bases left unmatched: 6. This CDR3 reads CASSDPSGGAGEQFF. The CDR3 DNA is TGTGCCAGCAGTGACCCTAGCGGGGGGGCCGGGGAGCAGTTCTTC.

This chain connects TRBV5-6 to TRBJ1-2; perhaps TRBD1 as D (5 bases). There are 13 residues in the CDR3. Per germline, CDR1 SGHDT and CDR2 YYEEEE. The V end lost 2 bases, the J end lost 6 bases, and 11 bases lay between the germline ends. The CDR3 protein is CASSLNRQDGYTF. CDR3 nucleotides: TGTGCCAGCAGCTTAAACAGGCAAGATGGCTACACCTTC.

The rearrangement joins TRBV6-1 to TRBJ1-4; no clear D. Per the germline V gene, CDR1 is MNHNS and CDR2 is SASEGT. The V gene lost 3 bases and the J gene lost 2 bases, with 4 bases spanning the gap. CDR3 length: 13 residues. This CDR3 reads CASSDPTNEKLFF. The DNA for the CDR3 is TGTGCCAGCAGTGACCCGACTAATGAAAAACTGTTTTTT.

A few counts support this clone. The V and J genes are TRBV5-1 and TRBJ1-2; 8 nucleotides agree with TRBD1. Germline values: CDR1 SGHRS, CDR2 YFSETQ. There are 15 residues in the CDR3. Germline trimming cut 3 bases from V and 4 bases from J; bases unmatched to any gene: 8. CDR3 protein: CASSSRTGLTYGYTF. The CDR3 DNA is TGCGCCAGCAGCTCCCGGACAGGGTTAACCTATGGCTACACCTTC.

The chain has TRBV30 and TRBJ2-3, with D possibly being TRBD1 (6 bases). The CDR3 has 12 residues. Germline lookup yields CDR1 GTSNPN and CDR2 SVGIG (reference sequence). V was clipped by 5 bases and J by 5 bases, with 11 bases between them. The CDR3: CAWEGVIDTQYF. The CDR3 DNA sequence: TGTGCCTGGGAGGGGGTGATAGATACGCAGTATTTT.

The chain carries TRBV6-6 and TRBJ2-1; D may be TRBD2 (6 bases). V lost 6 bases and J lost 2, with 11 bases in between. CDR1 MNHNY and CDR2 SVGAGI come from the germline V gene (reference sequence). CDR3 length equals 14 residues. CDR3 amino acids: CASSPGGAYNEQFF. CDR3 coding DNA: TGTGCCAGCAGCCCTGGAGGGGCCTACAATGAGCAGTTCTTC.

The gene calls are TRBV11-3 and TRBJ2-1, with 10 bases fitting TRBD2. Losses at the gene ends were 4 bases for V and 9 bases for J; bases not matched to a gene: 9. The CDR3 runs 15 residues. Germline loops: CDR1 SGHNT, CDR2 YENEEA. This CDR3 reads CASSSISGGGGEQFF. The DNA of the CDR3 is TGTGCCAGCAGCTCCATCAGCGGGGGGGGTGGTGAGCAGTTCTTC.

V and J are TRBV3-1 (or the pseudogene TRBV3-2) and TRBJ1-4; D uncertain. CDR1 is LGHDT, CDR2 YNNKEL, per germline (reference sequence). Trimming cost V 8 bases and J 2 bases, with 12 bases left between them. CDR3 size: 14 residues. DNA for the CDR3: TGTGCCAGCTGCCCCGGGGTCACTAATGAAAAACTGTTTTTT. The encoded protein is CASCPGVTNEKLFF.

The V call is TRBV5-4, the J call TRBJ1-2; no clear D gene. This CDR3 is 16 amino acids long. Germline CDR1 is SGHNT and CDR2 is YYREEE (reference sequence). The V end lost 5 bases, the J end lost 8 bases, and 25 bases lay between the germline ends. The CDR3 loop is CASSRRDLEGSRGYTF. The DNA for the CDR3 is TGTGCCAGCAGTCGACGGGATCTGGAGGGCTCGAGGGGCTACACCTTC. The whole variable domain, filled in from reference TRBV5-4 and TRBJ1-2, reads ETGVTQSPTHLIKTRGQQVTLRCSSQSGHNTVSWYQQALGQGPQFIFQYYREEENGRGNFPPRFSGLQFPNYSSELNVNALELDDSALYLCASSRRDLEGSRGYTFGSGTRLTVV.

The chain is built from TRBV2 and TRBJ1-2; 11 bases agree with TRBD1. With V trimmed by 7 bases and J by 4 bases, 8 bases remained unmatched. The CDR3 has 15 residues. Looked up from germline, CDR1 is SNHLY and CDR2 is FYNNEI. CDR3 nucleotides: TGTGCCAGCATGGGGGACAGGGGGTATGTCTATGGCTACACCTTC. Its protein is CASMGDRGYVYGYTF.

The rearrangement joins TRBV19 to TRBJ1-1; 9 nucleotides align to TRBD1. Per germline, CDR1 LNHDA and CDR2 SQIVND (reference sequence). V lost 1 base to trimming and J lost 4 bases; unmatched junction nucleotides: 10. The CDR3 has 17 amino acids. The CDR3 loop is CASSIVRQGVRRTEAFF. CDR3 DNA: TGTGCCAGTAGTATAGTCCGACAGGGGGTTCGTCGCACTGAAGCTTTCTTT.

This chain links TRBV7-9 with TRBJ2-2, with D tentatively TRBD1 (6 bases). Germline CDR1 reads SEHNR; CDR2 reads FQNEAQ (reference sequence). This CDR3 region has 15 residues. Trimming took off 7 bases at V and 4 bases at J, with 16 bases between the two ends. The CDR3 is CASTDLTGFTGELFF. The CDR3 DNA reads as TGTGCCAGCACCGACTTAACAGGGTTCACCGGGGAGCTGTTTTTT.

This chain links TRBV6-5 with TRBJ1-2; a possible D gene is TRBD1 (6 bases). Trimming left V 10 bases short and J 4 bases short, with 10 bases between. In germline, CDR1 is MNHEY, CDR2 SVGAGI. This CDR3 is built from 11 residues. For the CDR3, the DNA is TGTGCCACCGAACAGGGCTATGGCTACACCTTC. Its protein product is CATEQGYGYTF.

This rearrangement joins TRBV5-6 to TRBJ1-2, with D possibly TRBD1 on 5 matching bases. V was trimmed by 2 bases and J by 4 bases, leaving 9 bases between them. The CDR3 length is 13 residues. The germline gives CDR1 SGHDT, CDR2 YYEEEE. CDR3 sequence (DNA): TGTGCCAGCAGCTTAGTTGGGGCCTATGGCTACACCTTC. This sequence encodes CASSLVGAYGYTF. Drawing the rest from reference TRBV5-6 and TRBJ1-2, the complete variable domain is DAGVTQSPTHLIKTRGQQVTLRCSPKSGHDTVSWYQQALGQGPQFIFQYYEEEERQRGNFPDRFSGHQFPNYSSELNVNALLLGDSALYLCASSLVGAYGYTFGSGTRLTVV.

The sample holds many counts of this clone. V gene TRBV2 combines with J gene TRBJ2-6; possible D gene TRBD1, 5 bases. CDR1 is SNHLY and CDR2 is FYNNEI in the germline V gene. This CDR3 is built from 17 residues. Trimming took off 6 bases at V and 3 bases at J, with 18 bases between the two ends. In DNA form, the CDR3 reads TGTGCCAGCAGAGACGGGCCCCCAGGGCTTGGGGCCAACGTCCTGACTTTC. Amino acid sequence: CASRDGPPGLGANVLTF.

The V gene is TRBV18, the J gene TRBJ2-3; a weak D match, TRBD2 (5 bases). Per germline, CDR1 KGHSH and CDR2 LQKENI. CDR3 length: 16 amino acids. Trimming removed 0 bases at V and 3 bases at J, with 13 bases between. For the CDR3, the DNA is TGTGCCAGCTCACCACCGGGGAGTTCTCTAACAGATACGCAGTATTTT. This codes for CASSPPGSSLTDTQYF.

The chain recombines TRBV11-2 with TRBJ2-1; maybe TRBD1 (5 bases). The germline V gene encodes CDR1 SGHAT and CDR2 FQNNGV. V lost 8 bases to trimming and J lost 1 base, with 18 bases between them. This CDR3 contains 16 residues. The DNA for the CDR3 is TGTGCCAGCGGAATCAGGGCAGATGGATCCTACAATGAGCAGTTCTTC. Amino acid sequence: CASGIRADGSYNEQFF.

V gene TRBV30 combines with J gene TRBJ2-6, with D perhaps assigned TRBD1 or TRBD2 (5 bases each). The CDR3 runs 13 residues. Germline V gives CDR1 GTSNPN, CDR2 SVGIG (reference sequence). The V end was cut by 5 bases, the J end by 2 bases, with 7 bases between. The CDR3 here is CAWGGAGANVLTF. The CDR3 region has the DNA TGTGCCTGGGGGGGAGCTGGGGCCAACGTCCTGACTTTC.

The chain uses TRBV11-2 and TRBJ2-7; D is ambiguous. Germline V CDR1 and CDR2: SGHAT, FQNNGV. CDR3 length equals 14 residues. V was shortened by 0 bases and J by 2 bases, with 8 bases between the two germline ends. The CDR3 reads CASSLEAGTYEQYF. CDR3 coding DNA: TGTGCCAGCAGCTTAGAGGCAGGTACCTACGAGCAGTACTTC. Full variable domain (missing parts from reference TRBV11-2 and TRBJ2-7): EAGVAQSPRYKIIEKRQSVAFWCNPISGHATLYWYQQILGQGPKLLIQFQNNGVVDDSQLPKDRFSAERLKGVDSTLKIQPAKLEDSAVYLCASSLEAGTYEQYFGPGTRLTVT.

The chain is built from TRBV7-2 and TRBJ2-5, with 11 bases lining up with TRBD2. J gave up 2 bases and V 5 bases, and 10 bases lay outside the gene matches. The CDR3 length is 17 residues. Germline V CDR1 and CDR2: SGHTA, FQGNSA. The CDR3 DNA reads as TGTGCCAGCAGCCCCGGACGACTAGCGGGGAGGCAAGAGACCCAGTACTTC. Protein product: CASSPGRLAGRQETQYF. Full variable domain (outside the CDR3, taken from reference TRBV7-2 and TRBJ2-5): GAGVSQSPSNKVTEKGKDVELRCDPISGHTALYWYRQSLGQGLEFLIYFQGNSAPDKSGLPSDRFSAERTGGSVSTLTIQRTQQEDSAVYLCASSPGRLAGRQETQYFGPGTRLLVL.

The chain uses TRBV4-1 and TRBJ1-1; D is perhaps TRBD1 (6 bases). Germline CDR1 is MGHRA and CDR2 is YSYEKL. The CDR3 has 15 residues. Trimming cost V 4 bases and J 6 bases, with 18 bases left between them. CDR3 in DNA: TGCGCCAGCAGCCGCGCCTCCCAGGGGTCGGCTGAAGCTTTCTTT. It yields the protein CASSRASQGSAEAFF.